Listed here are 28 T cell receptor beta chains from one sample, sequenced in a study of neurological immune-mediated disorders. Indicated time point: technical triplicate 1. Via MiXCR, TCRdb re-called the 5' RACE reads, giving one row per CDR3 protein. The table includes some 38,000 distinct CDR3 sequences, 11% detected once. The sample was PBMCs. The receptors shown here come from a man aged 55 to 70 with HTLV-1-associated myelopathy (HAM/TSP).

This clonotype was seen ten or more times. The chain combines TRBV20-1 with TRBJ1-3; D is ambiguous. The germline V and J ends were trimmed by 2 bases and 4 bases, with 9 bases remaining between them. Germline V gene lookup returns CDR1 DFQATT and CDR2 SNEGSKA (reference sequence). CDR3 length equals 13 residues. The CDR3 region is CSARWATGNTIYF. The CDR3 bases are TGCAGTGCTAGATGGGCAACCGGAAACACCATATATTTT.

This clonotype was recorded at least ten times. The V and J genes are TRBV5-1 and TRBJ2-7, with 7 bases aligning to TRBD1. The germline gives CDR1 SGHRS, CDR2 YFSETQ. This CDR3 is 15 amino acids long. Trimming took 4 bases from V and 0 from J; bases not matched to a gene: 7. CDR3 amino acids: CASSLRQGSSYEQYF. The CDR3 DNA reads TGCGCCAGCAGCCTCCGACAGGGCAGCTCCTACGAGCAGTACTTC. Filled out from reference TRBV5-1 and TRBJ2-7, the complete variable domain reads KAGVTQTPRYLIKTRGQQVTLSCSPISGHRSVSWYQQTPGQGLQFLFEYFSETQRNKGNFPGRFSGRQFSNSRSEMNVSTLELGDSALYLCASSLRQGSSYEQYFGPGTRLTVT.

This rearrangement joins TRBV28 to TRBJ2-7, with 8 bases that match TRBD2. Germline CDR1 MDHEN, CDR2 SYDVKM. The length of the CDR3 is 12 residues. The J segment lost 7 bases and the V segment lost 7 bases, leaving 6 bases of the junction unmatched. CDR3 sequence: CASTNRGGEQYF. The CDR3 bases are TGTGCCAGCACCAACCGGGGGGGGGAGCAGTACTTC. The full variable domain, in which reference TRBV28 and TRBJ2-7 provide the parts outside the CDR3, is DVKVTQSSRYLVKRTGEKVFLECVQDMDHENMFWYRQDPGLGLRLIYFSYDVKMKEKGDIPEGYSVSREKKERFSLILESASTNQTSMYLCASTNRGGEQYFGPGTRLTVT.

This clonotype has ten or more counts. V and J are TRBV29-1 and TRBJ2-7, with a possible D match to TRBD2 (8 bases). The CDR3 is 13 residues long. Trimming removed 7 bases at V and 4 bases at J, with 17 bases between. Germline V gene sequence: CDR1 SQVTM, CDR2 ANQGSEA. CDR3 in DNA: TGCAGCGCAGGGGGGCTAGCGGGTTACGAGCAGTACTTC. Amino acid sequence: CSAGGLAGYEQYF.

The table lists this clonotype with many counts. The chain links TRBV6-5 to TRBJ2-1; 7 nucleotides align to TRBD2. This CDR3 comprises 18 residues. V dropped 0 bases and J dropped 8; count of bases not matched to a gene: 16. CDR1 is MNHEY and CDR2 is SVGAGI in the germline V gene. CDR3 residues: CASSYSIAVGGPGDEQFF. The CDR3 nucleotides read TGTGCCAGCAGTTACTCGATCGCCGTGGGAGGGCCGGGGGATGAGCAGTTCTTC.

This clonotype showed up many times. The chain has TRBV5-6 and TRBJ2-7; D is tentatively TRBD1 or TRBD2 (5 bases each). Trimming removed 3 bases from V and 0 bases from J, with 16 bases in between. Looked up from germline, CDR1 is SGHDT and CDR2 is YYEEEE. The CDR3 is made up of 16 amino acids. The CDR3 DNA sequence: TGTGCCAGCAGCTCTGTTACCGGGACGGTCTCCTACGAGCAGTACTTC. This encodes CASSSVTGTVSYEQYF.

This clonotype was counted many times. The J gene is TRBJ2-4, the V gene TRBV5-1; the D gene is possibly TRBD1 (6 bases). This CDR3 is built from 15 residues. Per germline, CDR1 SGHRS and CDR2 YFSETQ. V shed 1 base and J shed 2 bases, with 10 bases lying between them. The CDR3 DNA sequence: TGCGCCAGCAGCTTGCCGCAGGGGACCAAAAACATTCAGTACTTC. Protein: CASSLPQGTKNIQYF. The whole variable domain, remainder taken from reference TRBV5-1 and TRBJ2-4, is KAGVTQTPRYLIKTRGQQVTLSCSPISGHRSVSWYQQTPGQGLQFLFEYFSETQRNKGNFPGRFSGRQFSNSRSEMNVSTLELGDSALYLCASSLPQGTKNIQYFGAGTRLSVL.

This clonotype was seen repeatedly, ten times or more. The chain employs TRBV5-1 and TRBJ2-2; D is possibly TRBD1 (6 bases). Deletions cut 7 bases from V and 1 base from J, with 11 bases between. The germline CDR1 and CDR2 sequences are SGHRS and YFSETQ. The length of the CDR3 is 14 residues. The CDR3 spells CASAQGMNTGELFF. The CDR3 DNA reads TGCGCCAGCGCCCAGGGGATGAACACCGGGGAGCTGTTTTTT.

This clonotype appeared many times. The chain links TRBV10-2 to TRBJ2-7; D is unresolved. Germline V CDR1 and CDR2: WSHSY, SAAADI. The CDR3 extends over 12 amino acids. The germline V and J ends were trimmed by 0 bases and 3 bases, with 3 bases remaining between them. CDR3 amino acids: CASSESVYEQYF. The DNA of the CDR3 is TGCGCCAGCAGTGAGTCAGTCTACGAGCAGTACTTC.

Ten or more counts support this clonotype. The chain couples TRBV9 to TRBJ2-2, with TRBD1 matching 7 bases. With 1 base clipped from V and 1 base from J, the junction kept 4 bases outside the gene matches. The CDR3 contains 16 residues. The germline V gene encodes CDR1 SGDLS and CDR2 YYNGEE. The CDR3 spells CASSVKGALNTGELFF. CDR3 nucleotide sequence: TGTGCCAGCAGCGTAAAGGGGGCCTTGAACACCGGGGAGCTGTTTTTT. Full variable domain (remainder filled in from reference TRBV9 and TRBJ2-2): DSGVTQTPKHLITATGQRVTLRCSPRSGDLSVYWYQQSLDQGLQFLIQYYNGEERAKGNILERFSAQQFPDLHSELNLSSLELGDSALYFCASSVKGALNTGELFFGEGSRLTVL.

This clonotype was seen ten or more times. This sequence joins TRBV6-1 and TRBJ2-7; 9 nucleotides line up with TRBD1. CDR1 MNHNS and CDR2 SASEGT come from the germline V gene. This CDR3 contains 13 residues. With 7 bases clipped from V and 5 bases from J, the junction kept 6 bases outside the gene matches. The CDR3 DNA reads as TGTGCCAGCACCTGGGACAGGGTGGACGAGCAGTACTTC. This translates into CASTWDRVDEQYF.

This clonotype was detected many times. The chain couples TRBV28 to TRBJ2-5, with TRBD2 identical over 11 bases. Germline V CDR1 and CDR2: MDHEN, SYDVKM. The CDR3 spans 16 residues. V lost 6 bases, J lost 5 bases, and 11 bases stayed unmatched. The CDR3 region has the DNA TGTGCCAGCAGCCGCCTCACTAGCGGGAGAGCGGAGACCCAGTACTTC. Residues: CASSRLTSGRAETQYF. Full variable domain (rest looked up from reference TRBV28 and TRBJ2-5): DVKVTQSSRYLVKRTGEKVFLECVQDMDHENMFWYRQDPGLGLRLIYFSYDVKMKEKGDIPEGYSVSREKKERFSLILESASTNQTSMYLCASSRLTSGRAETQYFGPGTRLLVL.

The sample holds many counts of this clonotype. The V gene is TRBV20-1, the J gene TRBJ1-5; the match to TRBD1 covers 7 bases. The CDR3 runs to 14 residues. From germline, CDR1 is DFQATT and CDR2 SNEGSKA (reference sequence). V dropped 3 bases and J dropped 3; count of bases not matched to a gene: 5. CDR3 bases: TGCAGTGCTAGTCGCGGACAGGTCAATCAGCCCCAGCATTTT. Translating it yields CSASRGQVNQPQHF.

Many counts were recorded for this clonotype. The chain couples TRBV5-1 to TRBJ1-1; no clear D gene. Germline V gene sequence: CDR1 SGHRS, CDR2 YFSETQ. Trimming shortened V by 0 bases and J by 0 bases, and 6 bases separated the two germline ends. The CDR3 runs to 14 residues. The CDR3 coding sequence is TGCGCCAGCAGCTTGGAGCGGATGAACACTGAAGCTTTCTTT. Its protein is CASSLERMNTEAFF.

This chain uses TRBV20-1 with TRBJ1-1, with TRBD1 matching 9 bases. The CDR3 extends over 14 amino acids. With 2 bases clipped from V and 6 bases from J, the junction kept 7 bases outside the gene matches. The germline CDR1 and CDR2 sequences are DFQATT and SNEGSKA (reference sequence). CDR3 sequence: CSARPRQGVSEAFF. CDR3 sequence (DNA): TGCAGTGCTAGACCTAGACAGGGGGTATCTGAAGCTTTCTTT.

This clonotype was seen at least ten times. This chain joins TRBV6-6 and TRBJ2-6; 12 nucleotides match TRBD1. Unmatched junction bases numbered 9, after V lost 5 bases and J lost 4 bases. CDR3 length equals 18 residues. The germline V gene encodes CDR1 MNHNY and CDR2 SVGAGI (reference sequence). The CDR3 bases are TGTGCCAGCAGTATCGGGACAGGGGGCGAATCAGGGGCCAACGTCCTGACTTTC. Translation gives CASSIGTGGESGANVLTF.

This clonotype was observed many times. The rearrangement joins TRBV5-1 to TRBJ2-7, with unresolved D. This CDR3 spans 13 amino acids. Germline assignment: CDR1 SGHRS and CDR2 YFSETQ. V lost 4 bases and J 2 bases, leaving 10 bases between the germline ends. For the CDR3, the DNA is TGCGCCAGCAGCCTGGGCACCCCCTACGAGCAGTACTTC. As protein: CASSLGTPYEQYF.

This chain links TRBV29-1 with TRBJ2-5; D possibly corresponds to TRBD2 (5 bases). Germline V lookup: CDR1 SQVTM, CDR2 ANQGSEA. This CDR3 spans 11 amino acids. The ends were cut back, 5 bases at V and 4 bases at J, with 8 bases in the middle. As DNA, the CDR3 is TGCAGCGTTCCCCGGGGAGAGACCCAGTACTTC. As protein: CSVPRGETQYF.

This chain connects TRBV9 to TRBJ1-2; 11 bases are shared with TRBD1. The V and J ends lost 4 bases and 6 bases, in that order; junction bases with no gene match: 5. The germline V gene encodes CDR1 SGDLS and CDR2 YYNGEE. The CDR3 extends over 14 amino acids. The CDR3 DNA follows: TGTGCCAGCAGCCTCGGGACAGGGGGTGATGGCTACACCTTC. Its protein is CASSLGTGGDGYTF.

The chain has TRBV10-1 and TRBJ2-1; the match to TRBD1 covers 8 bases. Germline V gene sequence: CDR1 WNHNN, CDR2 SYGVQD (reference sequence). The CDR3 totals 14 residues. V lost 7 bases and J lost 6; bases outside the gene matches: 8. In nucleotides, the CDR3 is TGCGCCAGCAAGAAGGACAGGGATGGCAATGAGCAGTTCTTC. This translates into CASKKDRDGNEQFF.

This clonotype was counted at least ten times. This chain connects TRBV6-2 or TRBV6-3 to TRBJ2-7; no firm D call. V dropped 6 bases and J dropped 2 bases, with 17 bases sitting between them. The CDR3 is 15 residues long. Germline assignment: CDR1 MNHEY and CDR2 SVGEGT. The DNA of the CDR3 is TGTGCCAGCAGCCTACCTCTCGCGGTAGCCTACGAGCAGTACTTC. This translates into CASSLPLAVAYEQYF.

This clonotype showed up many times. CDR3 sequence: CASSWSNNEQFF. The CDR3 nucleotides read TGTGCCAGCAGTTGGAGTAACAATGAGCAGTTCTTC. The chain recombines TRBV28 with TRBJ2-1; D is ambiguous. The germline V gene encodes CDR1 MDHEN and CDR2 SYDVKM. CDR3 size: 12 residues. Trimming stripped 4 bases from V and 5 bases from J, with 6 bases between.

This clonotype was seen repeatedly, ten times or more. The chain combines TRBV7-8 with TRBJ2-1, with D perhaps matching TRBD1 or TRBD2 (5 bases each). The germline V and J ends were trimmed by 3 bases and 9 bases, with 18 bases remaining between them. The CDR3 consists of 15 residues. Germline assignment: CDR1 SGHVS and CDR2 FQNEAQ. The CDR3 DNA reads TGTGCCAGCAGCTTCCCCGGGACCGCAGTGAGTGAGCAGTTCTTC. Translated: CASSFPGTAVSEQFF.

This clonotype has a count of ten or more. This chain connects TRBV20-1 to TRBJ2-7, with D maybe TRBD1 (6 bases). The CDR3 spans 15 residues. V was shortened by 0 bases and J by 5 bases, with 17 bases between the two germline ends. Germline V gene data show CDR1 as DFQATT and CDR2 as SNEGSKA (reference sequence). CDR3 nucleotide sequence: TGCAGTGCTAGAGACAGGGGCAAATCCCCCCACGAGCAGTACTTC. Translating gives CSARDRGKSPHEQYF.

As for this clonotype: The junction does not match germline at one end; this may be a read error. The chain combines TRBV6-5 with TRBJ1-2, with D tentatively TRBD1 (5 bases). Germline lookup yields CDR1 MNHEY and CDR2 SVGAGI. The CDR3 is made up of 14 amino acids. The CDR3 region is CVSTEQATNYSYTF. Written as DNA, the CDR3 is TGTGTCAGCACCGAACAGGCTACTAACTATAGCTACACCTTC.

This clonotype came up many times. One end of the junction is discordant with germline, which a read error may explain. V gene TRBV5-5 combines with J gene TRBJ2-2, with D hard to call. CDR1 and CDR2 from the germline V gene are SGHKS and YYEKEE (reference sequence). CDR3 length: 14 residues. CDR3: CVSSDKTNTGELFF. The CDR3 region has the DNA TGTGTCAGCAGTGACAAGACGAACACCGGGGAGCTGTTTTTT.

At least ten counts were recorded for this clonotype. The genes are TRBV5-1 and TRBJ1-2; 7 nucleotides line up with TRBD1. CDR3 length: 13 amino acids. Germline V gene lookup returns CDR1 SGHRS and CDR2 YFSETQ. With 1 base clipped from V and 8 bases from J, the junction kept 5 bases outside the gene matches. The DNA for the CDR3 is TGCGCCAGCAGCTTGAGTCAGGGGGGAGGCTACACCTTC. Protein product: CASSLSQGGGYTF.

The table lists this clonotype with many counts. One end of the junction fails to match germline, which may point to a read error. This rearrangement joins TRBV10-3 to TRBJ2-1, with D tentatively TRBD1 (6 bases). Per germline, CDR1 ENHRY and CDR2 SYGVKD. CDR3 length equals 17 residues. The CDR3 region is CAISDASTGLSHNEQFF. CDR3 in DNA: TGTGCCATCAGTGACGCCTCAACAGGGCTCTCCCACAATGAGCAGTTCTTC.